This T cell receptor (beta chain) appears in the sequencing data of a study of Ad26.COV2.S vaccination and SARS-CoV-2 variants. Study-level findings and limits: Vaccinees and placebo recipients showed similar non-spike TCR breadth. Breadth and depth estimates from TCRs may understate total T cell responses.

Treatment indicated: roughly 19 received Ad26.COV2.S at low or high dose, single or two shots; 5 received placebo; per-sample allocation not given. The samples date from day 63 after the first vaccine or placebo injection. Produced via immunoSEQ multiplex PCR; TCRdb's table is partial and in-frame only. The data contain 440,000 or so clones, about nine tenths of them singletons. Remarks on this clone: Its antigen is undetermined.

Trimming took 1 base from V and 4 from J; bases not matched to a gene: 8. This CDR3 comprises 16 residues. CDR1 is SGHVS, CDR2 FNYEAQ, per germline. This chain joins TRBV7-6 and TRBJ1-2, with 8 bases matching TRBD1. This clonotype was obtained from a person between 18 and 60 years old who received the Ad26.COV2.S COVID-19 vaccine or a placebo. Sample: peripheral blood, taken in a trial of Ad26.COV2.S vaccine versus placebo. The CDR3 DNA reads TGTGCCAGCAGCTTAGGACGGGACAGGAGACTCTATGGCTACACCTTC. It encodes CASSLGRDRRLYGYTF.